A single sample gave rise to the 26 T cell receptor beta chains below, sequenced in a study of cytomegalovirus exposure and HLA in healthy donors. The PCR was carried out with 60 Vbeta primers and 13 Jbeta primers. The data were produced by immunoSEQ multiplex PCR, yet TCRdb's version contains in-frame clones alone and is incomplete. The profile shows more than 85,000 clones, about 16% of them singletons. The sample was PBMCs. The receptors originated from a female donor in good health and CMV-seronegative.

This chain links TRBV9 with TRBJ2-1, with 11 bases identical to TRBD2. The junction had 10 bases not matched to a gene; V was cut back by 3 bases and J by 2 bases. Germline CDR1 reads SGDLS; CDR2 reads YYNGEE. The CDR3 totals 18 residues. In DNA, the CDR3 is TGTGCCAGCAGCGCCCGCACCGGGACTAGCGGACCCTACAATGAGCAGTTCTTC. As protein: CASSARTGTSGPYNEQFF.

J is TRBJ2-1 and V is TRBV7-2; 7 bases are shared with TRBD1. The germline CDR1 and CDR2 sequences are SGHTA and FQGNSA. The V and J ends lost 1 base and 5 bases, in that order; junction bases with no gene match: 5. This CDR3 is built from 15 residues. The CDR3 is CASSLDRGAHNEQFF. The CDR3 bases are TGTGCCAGCAGCTTAGACAGGGGAGCCCACAATGAGCAGTTCTTC.

CDR3 nucleotides: TGCGCCAGCAGAGCCCAGATCGGACAGTTGGAGACCCAGTACTTC. Translation gives CASRAQIGQLETQYF. The J gene is TRBJ2-5, the V gene TRBV5-1, with D perhaps TRBD1 (6 bases). Per the germline V gene, CDR1 is SGHRS and CDR2 is YFSETQ. The CDR3 is made up of 15 amino acids. V was clipped by 5 bases and J by 5 bases, with 19 bases between them.

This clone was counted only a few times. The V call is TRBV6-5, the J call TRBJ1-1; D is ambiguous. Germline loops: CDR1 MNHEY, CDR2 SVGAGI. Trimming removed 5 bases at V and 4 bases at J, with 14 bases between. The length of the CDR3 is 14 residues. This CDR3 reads CASSESGVATEAFF. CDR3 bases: TGTGCCAGCAGTGAATCCGGGGTGGCCACTGAAGCTTTCTTT.

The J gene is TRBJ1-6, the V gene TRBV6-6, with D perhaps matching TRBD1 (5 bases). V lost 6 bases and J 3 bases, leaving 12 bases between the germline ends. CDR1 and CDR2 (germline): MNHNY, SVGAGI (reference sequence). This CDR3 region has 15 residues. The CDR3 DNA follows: TGTGCCAGCAGCGTAGGGGCCCACTATAATTCACCCCTCCACTTT. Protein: CASSVGAHYNSPLHF.

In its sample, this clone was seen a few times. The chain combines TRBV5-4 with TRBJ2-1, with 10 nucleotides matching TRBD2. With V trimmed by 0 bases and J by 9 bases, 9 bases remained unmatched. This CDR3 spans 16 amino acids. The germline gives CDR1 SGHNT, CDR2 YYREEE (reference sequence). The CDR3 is CASSLGSSGRSSEQFF. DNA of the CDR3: TGTGCCAGCAGCTTGGGGTCTAGCGGGAGATCGTCTGAGCAGTTCTTC.

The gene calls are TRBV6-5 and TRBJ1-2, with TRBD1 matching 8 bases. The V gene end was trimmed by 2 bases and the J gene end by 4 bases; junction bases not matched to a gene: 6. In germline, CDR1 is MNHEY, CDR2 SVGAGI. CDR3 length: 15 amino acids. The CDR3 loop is CASSYRQGAGYGYTF. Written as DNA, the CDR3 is TGTGCCAGCAGTTACCGTCAGGGGGCAGGCTATGGCTACACCTTC.

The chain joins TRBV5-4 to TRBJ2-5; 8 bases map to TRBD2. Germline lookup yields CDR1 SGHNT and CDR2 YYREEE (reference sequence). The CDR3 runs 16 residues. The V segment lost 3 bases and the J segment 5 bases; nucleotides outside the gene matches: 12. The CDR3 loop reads CASSYLTGGAWETQYF. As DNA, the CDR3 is TGTGCCAGCAGCTACCTGACCGGGGGGGCCTGGGAGACCCAGTACTTC.

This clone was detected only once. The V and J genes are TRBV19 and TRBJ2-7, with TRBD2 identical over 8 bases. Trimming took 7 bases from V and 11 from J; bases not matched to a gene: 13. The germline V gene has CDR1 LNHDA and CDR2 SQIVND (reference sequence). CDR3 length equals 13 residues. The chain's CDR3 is CASTPSNSGMKYF. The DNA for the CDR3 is TGTGCCAGTACCCCCTCGAATAGCGGGATGAAGTACTTC.

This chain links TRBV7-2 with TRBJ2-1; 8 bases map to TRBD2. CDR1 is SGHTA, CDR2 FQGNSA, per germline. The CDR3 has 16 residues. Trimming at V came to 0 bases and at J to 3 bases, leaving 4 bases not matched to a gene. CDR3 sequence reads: CASSLATGGHYNEQFF. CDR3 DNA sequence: TGTGCCAGCAGCTTAGCAACGGGGGGGCACTACAATGAGCAGTTCTTC.

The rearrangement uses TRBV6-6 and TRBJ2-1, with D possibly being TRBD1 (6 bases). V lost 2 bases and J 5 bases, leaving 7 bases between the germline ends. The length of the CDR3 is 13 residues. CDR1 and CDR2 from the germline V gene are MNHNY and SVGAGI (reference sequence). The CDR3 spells CASSYRDNNEQFF. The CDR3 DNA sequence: TGTGCCAGCAGTTACCGGGACAACAATGAGCAGTTCTTC.

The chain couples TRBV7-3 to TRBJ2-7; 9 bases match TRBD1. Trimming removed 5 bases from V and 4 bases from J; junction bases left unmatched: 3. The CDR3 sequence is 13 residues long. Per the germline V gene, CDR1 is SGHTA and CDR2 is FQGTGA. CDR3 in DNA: TGTGCCAGCAGCCCGGGACAGGGATACGAGCAGTACTTC. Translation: CASSPGQGYEQYF.

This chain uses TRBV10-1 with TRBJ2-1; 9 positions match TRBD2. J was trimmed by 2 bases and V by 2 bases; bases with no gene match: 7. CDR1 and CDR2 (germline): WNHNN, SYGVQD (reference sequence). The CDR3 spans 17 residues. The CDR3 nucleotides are TGCGCCAGCAGTGAGGCTAGCGGGGTAACAACCTACAATGAGCAGTTCTTC. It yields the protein CASSEASGVTTYNEQFF.

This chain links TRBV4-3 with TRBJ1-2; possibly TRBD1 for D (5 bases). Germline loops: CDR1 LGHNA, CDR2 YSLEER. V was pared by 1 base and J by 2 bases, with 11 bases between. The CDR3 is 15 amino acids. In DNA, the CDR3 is TGCGCCAGCAGCCAAGGTCAGGGAGGCAACTATGGCTACACCTTC. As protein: CASSQGQGGNYGYTF.

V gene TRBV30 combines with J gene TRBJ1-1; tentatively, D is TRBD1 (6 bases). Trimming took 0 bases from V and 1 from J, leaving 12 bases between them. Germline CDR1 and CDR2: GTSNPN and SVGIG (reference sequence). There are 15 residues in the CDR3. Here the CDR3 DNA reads TGTGCCTGGAGTGTAGCCGGGACAACGAACACTGAAGCTTTCTTT. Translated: CAWSVAGTTNTEAFF.

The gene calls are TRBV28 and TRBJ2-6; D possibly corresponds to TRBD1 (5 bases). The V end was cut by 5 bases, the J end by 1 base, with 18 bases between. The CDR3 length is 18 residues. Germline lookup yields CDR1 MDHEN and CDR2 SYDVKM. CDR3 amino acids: CASSLGGALSSGANVLTF. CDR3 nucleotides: TGTGCCAGCAGTCTAGGTGGGGCTCTAAGTTCTGGGGCCAACGTCCTGACTTTC.

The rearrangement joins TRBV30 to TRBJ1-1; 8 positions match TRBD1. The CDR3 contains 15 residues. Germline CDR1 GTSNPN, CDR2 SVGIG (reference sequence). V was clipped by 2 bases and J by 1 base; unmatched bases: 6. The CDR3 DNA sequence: TGTGCCTGGAGTATGATGACAGGGGCGAACACTGAAGCTTTCTTT. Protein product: CAWSMMTGANTEAFF.

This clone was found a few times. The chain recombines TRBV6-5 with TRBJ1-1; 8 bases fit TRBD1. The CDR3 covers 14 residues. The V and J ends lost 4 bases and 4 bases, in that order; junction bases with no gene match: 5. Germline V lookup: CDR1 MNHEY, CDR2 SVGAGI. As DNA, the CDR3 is TGTGCCAGCAGTTTGGAGACAGGGGTCACTGAAGCTTTCTTT. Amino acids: CASSLETGVTEAFF.

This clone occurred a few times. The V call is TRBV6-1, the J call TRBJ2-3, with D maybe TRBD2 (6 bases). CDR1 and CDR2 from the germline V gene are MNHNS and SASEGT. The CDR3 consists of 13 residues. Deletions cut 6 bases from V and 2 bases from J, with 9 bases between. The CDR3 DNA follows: TGTGCCAGCAGATGGAGGGCCACAGATACGCAGTATTTT. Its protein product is CASRWRATDTQYF.

This chain's CDR3 is CASSQDRVFGYTF. As DNA, the CDR3 is TGCGCCAGCAGCCAGGACAGGGTATTCGGCTACACCTTC. V and J are TRBV4-3 and TRBJ1-2, with 8 bases lining up with TRBD1. Germline V CDR1 and CDR2: LGHNA, YSLEER. The CDR3 covers 13 residues. V gave up 3 bases and J gave up 8 bases; unmatched junction bases: 5.

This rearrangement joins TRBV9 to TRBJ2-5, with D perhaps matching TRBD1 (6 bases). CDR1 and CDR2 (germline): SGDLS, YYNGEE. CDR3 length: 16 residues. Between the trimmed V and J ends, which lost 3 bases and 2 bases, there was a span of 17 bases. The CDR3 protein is CASSASTGRLQETQYF. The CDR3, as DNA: TGTGCCAGCAGCGCGTCGACAGGAAGATTACAAGAGACCCAGTACTTC. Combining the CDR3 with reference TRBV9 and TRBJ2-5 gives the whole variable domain DSGVTQTPKHLITATGQRVTLRCSPRSGDLSVYWYQQSLDQGLQFLIQYYNGEERAKGNILERFSAQQFPDLHSELNLSSLELGDSALYFCASSASTGRLQETQYFGPGTRLLVL.

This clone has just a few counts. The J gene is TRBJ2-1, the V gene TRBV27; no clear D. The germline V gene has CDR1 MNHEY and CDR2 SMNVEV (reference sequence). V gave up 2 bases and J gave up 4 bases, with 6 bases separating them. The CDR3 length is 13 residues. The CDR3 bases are TGTGCCAGCAGTTTAATGGCTTACAATGAGCAGTTCTTC. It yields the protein CASSLMAYNEQFF.

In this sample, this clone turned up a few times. The CDR3 region has the DNA TGTGCCAGCAGAAAAACCAGGGGGGATGGTTATGGCTACACCTTC. It is translated as CASRKTRGDGYGYTF. The V and J genes are TRBV2 and TRBJ1-2; 7 positions match TRBD1. Trimming cost V 6 bases and J 5 bases; bases outside gene matches: 12. This CDR3 spans 15 amino acids. Germline values: CDR1 SNHLY, CDR2 FYNNEI.

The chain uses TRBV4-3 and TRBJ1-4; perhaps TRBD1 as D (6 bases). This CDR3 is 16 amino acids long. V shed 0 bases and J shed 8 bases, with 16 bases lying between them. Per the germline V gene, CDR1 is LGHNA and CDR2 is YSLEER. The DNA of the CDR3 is TGCGCCAGCAGCCAAGATGGGGGGGGCCGTAAGGAAAAACTGTTTTTT. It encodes CASSQDGGGRKEKLFF.

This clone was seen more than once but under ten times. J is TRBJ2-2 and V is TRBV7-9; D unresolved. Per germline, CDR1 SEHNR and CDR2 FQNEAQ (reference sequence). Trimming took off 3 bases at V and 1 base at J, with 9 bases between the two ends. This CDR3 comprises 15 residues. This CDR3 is CASSFRQENTGELFF. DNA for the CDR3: TGTGCCAGCAGCTTTCGGCAGGAGAACACCGGGGAGCTGTTTTTT.

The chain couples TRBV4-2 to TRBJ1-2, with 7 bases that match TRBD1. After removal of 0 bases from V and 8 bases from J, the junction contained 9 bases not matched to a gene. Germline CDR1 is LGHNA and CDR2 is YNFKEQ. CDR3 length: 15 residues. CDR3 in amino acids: CASSQDRNRGGGYTF. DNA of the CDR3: TGTGCCAGCAGCCAAGATCGGAACAGGGGTGGAGGCTACACCTTC.